The rows below give T cell receptor beta chains drawn from one sample of a study of cytomegalovirus exposure and HLA in healthy donors. This table comes from immunoSEQ multiplex PCR, and its TCRdb copy is limited to in-frame clones, with some not included. Its table lists more than 40,000 clones. The specimen sequenced was PBMCs. These receptors were taken from a woman in her forties in good health and CMV-seronegative. Both conserved end residues are part of each CDR3. The order of the fields is CDR3 length, D gene, J gene, V gene, CDR3 DNA, CDR3 protein. D genes are given only for firm matches.

15	TRBD1	TRBJ2-2	TRBV7-6	TGTGCCAGCAGACCCGGGACAGGCCACACCGGGGAGCTGTTTTTT	CASRPGTGHTGELFF
16	.	TRBJ1-5	TRBV7-8	TGTGCCAGCAGCTTAGACAGGGTCGTGGGCAATCAGCCCCAGCATTTT	CASSLDRVVGNQPQHF
13	.	TRBJ1-2	TRBV5-6	TGTGCCAGCAGCTTGAGTTCCAGCTATGGCTACACCTTC	CASSLSSSYGYTF
13	.	TRBJ2-1	TRBV7-9	TGTGCCAGCAGCTTACCGGGGATCAATGAGCAGTTCTTC	CASSLPGINEQFF
14	.	TRBJ2-7	TRBV6-5	TGTGCCAGCAGTTACCAGGGAAGCTCCTACGAGCAGTACTTC	CASSYQGSSYEQYF
12	.	TRBJ1-2	TRBV9	TGTGCCAGCAGAATCGGGAATGGTGGCTACACCTTC	CASRIGNGGYTF
15	TRBD2	TRBJ2-3	TRBV2	TGTGCCAGCAGTGGATTAGCGGGAGTGACAGATACGCAGTATTTT	CASSGLAGVTDTQYF
11	.	TRBJ1-2	TRBV30	TGTGCCTGGGCACCGACAGGAGTCTACACCTTC	CAWAPTGVYTF
15	TRBD2	TRBJ2-5	TRBV19	TGTGCCAGTCGAGAATCGGGGGGGCGGCAAGAGACCCAGTACTTC	CASRESGGRQETQYF
14	.	TRBJ1-5	TRBV7-9	TGTGCCAGCAGCCCACAGGGAACAGGCGGACCCCAGCATTTT	CASSPQGTGGPQHF
14	.	TRBJ2-5	TRBV5-8	TGTGCCAGCAGCTTGATGGACTCACAAGAGACCCAGTACTTC	CASSLMDSQETQYF
14	.	TRBJ2-2	TRBV4-2	TGTGCCAGCAGCCGGTCCGAAGCAACCGGGGAGCTGTTTTTT	CASSRSEATGELFF
14	.	TRBJ1-1	TRBV29-1	TGCAGCGTTGCAAACCGGGTCCTCCGGACTGAAGCTTTCTTT	CSVANRVLRTEAFF